Presented here are 10 T cell receptor beta chains from one specimen sequenced in a study of patients and donors after allogeneic stem cell transplantation. TCRdb reanalysed the RT-PCR reads using MiXCR and keeps one entry per CDR3 protein. The sample holds about a million distinct CDR3 sequences, around 17% seen once. The sequenced material came from blood, either unsorted or a sorted T cell fraction (not recorded which). Every receptor here comes from a human donor who was either an allogeneic HSCT recipient or a stem cell or donor lymphocyte infusion donor (not recorded which). It is not recorded whose cells these are; they may come from a transplant donor.

This clonotype has more than one count but fewer than ten. The chain recombines TRBV7-2 with TRBJ2-3; no clear D. Germline V gene sequence: CDR1 SGHTA, CDR2 FQGNSA. CDR3 size: 14 residues. Trimming stripped 4 bases from V and 0 bases from J, with 8 bases between. The CDR3 bases are TGTGCCAGCAGCTCTATCGGAAGCACAGATACGCAGTATTTT. It translates to CASSSIGSTDTQYF.

This chain connects TRBV5-1 to TRBJ1-5; possible D gene TRBD1, 5 bases. Germline CDR1 SGHRS, CDR2 YFSETQ. This CDR3 has 16 amino acids. Trimming shortened V by 0 bases and J by 3 bases, and 13 bases separated the two germline ends. Here the CDR3 reads CASSLGPGDNNQPQHF. For the CDR3, the DNA is TGCGCCAGCAGCTTGGGTCCGGGGGATAACAATCAGCCCCAGCATTTT.

Ten or more counts support this clonotype. The V call is TRBV12-3 or TRBV12-4, the J call TRBJ1-2; no clear D. This CDR3 region has 12 residues. Trimming left V 6 bases short and J 4 bases short, with 9 bases between. CDR3 region: CASSPNSYGYTF. The CDR3 DNA is TGTGCCAGCAGCCCTAACAGCTATGGCTACACCTTC.

This clonotype has just one count. J is TRBJ2-1 and V is TRBV7-2; 9 bases line up with TRBD2. The CDR3 has 16 amino acids. The germline gives CDR1 SGHTA, CDR2 FQGNSA. The ends lost 1 base at V and 8 bases at J; junction bases unmatched: 9. In DNA form, the CDR3 reads TGTGCCAGCAGCTTAGGGGGCGGGAGGGCCAGGGATGAGCAGTTCTTC. Encoded protein: CASSLGGGRARDEQFF.

This clonotype was seen more than once but under ten times. The chain carries TRBV24-1 and TRBJ2-2; possibly TRBD1 for D (6 bases). This CDR3 has 14 amino acids. V lost 4 bases and J lost 5, with 10 bases in between. Looked up from germline, CDR1 is KGHDR and CDR2 is SFDVKD. This chain's CDR3 is CATSENTGTGELFF. The CDR3 coding sequence is TGTGCCACCAGTGAGAATACAGGGACCGGGGAGCTGTTTTTT.

The table lists this clonotype with a few counts. The chain couples TRBV7-8 to TRBJ2-3; D is possibly TRBD2 (7 bases). This CDR3 region has 17 residues. Trimming cost V 1 base and J 1 base, with 15 bases left between them. The V gene's germline CDR1 is SGHVS and CDR2 FQNEAQ. CDR3 in amino acids: CASSLVGGAPGTDTQYF. CDR3 DNA: TGTGCCAGCAGCTTAGTTGGGGGGGCGCCCGGCACAGATACGCAGTATTTT.

This clonotype was detected many times. The rearrangement uses TRBV4-3 and TRBJ1-2; no clear D. The V gene lost 0 bases and the J gene lost 1 base, with 6 bases spanning the gap. CDR3 size: 14 residues. The germline V gene encodes CDR1 LGHNA and CDR2 YSLEER. The CDR3 protein is CASSQEIGNYGYTF. The CDR3 DNA sequence: TGCGCCAGCAGCCAAGAAATTGGTAACTATGGCTACACCTTC.

This chain joins TRBV24-1 and TRBJ1-5; a possible D gene is TRBD1 (5 bases). The germline CDR1 and CDR2 sequences are KGHDR and SFDVKD. The CDR3 is 12 residues long. With 4 bases removed from V and 10 bases from J, the gap between germline ends came to 10 bases. The CDR3 DNA follows: TGTGCCACCAGTGAAACAGGAGGACCCCAGCATTTT. Its protein product is CATSETGGPQHF.

This clonotype was seen a few times. The gene calls are TRBV20-1 and TRBJ2-1; D uncertain. CDR1 and CDR2 from the germline V gene are DFQATT and SNEGSKA (reference sequence). The CDR3 runs 10 residues. The V end was cut by 6 bases, the J end by 7 bases, with 7 bases between. Written as DNA, the CDR3 is TGCAGTGCCGCACGAAATGAGCAGTTCTTC. Translating it yields CSAARNEQFF.

This chain uses TRBV6-1 with TRBJ1-2, with D hard to call. The CDR3 is 15 amino acids. Germline V gene sequence: CDR1 MNHNS, CDR2 SASEGT. The germline V and J ends were trimmed by 6 bases and 6 bases, with 20 bases remaining between them. CDR3 bases: TGTGCCAGCAGCCCCTCGACGGGGTTTAGCGATGGCTACACCTTC. Protein: CASSPSTGFSDGYTF.